The 21 T cell receptor beta chains below were found in one sample sequenced in a study of cytomegalovirus exposure and HLA in healthy donors. The PCR used 60 Vbeta and 13 Jbeta primers. Assay used: immunoSEQ multiplex PCR; TCRdb lists only in-frame clones, some missing. The data contain around 150,000 clones, 79% of them seen just once; the ten biggest clones take up 3.5%. The sequenced material came from PBMCs. These receptors originate from a human donor in good health.

DNA for the CDR3: TGTGCCGGACAGGGGAAATCCTATAATTCACCCCTCCACTTT. Translating gives CAGQGKSYNSPLHF. The rearrangement links TRBV30 to TRBJ1-6; 9 bases match TRBD1. The CDR3 is 14 amino acids. V lost 8 bases to trimming and J lost 1 base; unmatched junction nucleotides: 3. Germline CDR1 reads GTSNPN; CDR2 reads SVGIG (reference sequence).

The V gene is TRBV2, the J gene TRBJ1-5; D may be TRBD1 (6 bases). The CDR3 extends over 13 amino acids. The V gene lost 6 bases and the J gene lost 4 bases, with 10 bases spanning the gap. Per germline, CDR1 SNHLY and CDR2 FYNNEI. CDR3: CASRVRGNQPQHF. The CDR3 DNA is TGTGCCAGCAGGGTAAGGGGGAATCAGCCCCAGCATTTT.

The gene calls are TRBV11-2 and TRBJ1-3; D uncertain. The V gene's germline CDR1 is SGHAT and CDR2 FQNNGV. This CDR3 comprises 14 residues. The V end lost 7 bases, the J end lost 4 bases, and 14 bases lay between the germline ends. Here the CDR3 reads CASTPLRGGNTIYF. CDR3 nucleotide sequence: TGTGCCAGCACCCCCCTGAGAGGCGGAAACACCATATATTTT.

The rearrangement uses TRBV6-5 and TRBJ1-1; D is unclear. Germline-derived CDR1 and CDR2 are MNHEY and SVGAGI. The CDR3 runs to 15 residues. The V end was cut by 2 bases, the J end by 0 bases, with 10 bases between. CDR3 in DNA: TGTGCCAGCAGTTACCAGGCAGAAATGAACACTGAAGCTTTCTTT. Translating gives CASSYQAEMNTEAFF.

The rearrangement links TRBV5-1 to TRBJ2-1, with 9 positions matching TRBD1. V lost 9 bases and J lost 1; bases outside the gene matches: 8. The CDR3 loop spans 15 amino acids. Germline assignment: CDR1 SGHRS and CDR2 YFSETQ. CDR3 residues: CATQLGQGSYNEQFF. CDR3 nucleotide sequence: TGCGCCACCCAACTGGGACAGGGTTCCTACAATGAGCAGTTCTTC.

The rearrangement joins TRBV19 to TRBJ1-5; no reliable D call. Trimming cost V 3 bases and J 2 bases, with 11 bases left between them. Germline V gives CDR1 LNHDA, CDR2 SQIVND (reference sequence). This CDR3 is built from 15 residues. The DNA for the CDR3 is TGTGCCAGTAGTATCCAGGTATCAGGCAATCAGCCCCAGCATTTT. Translating gives CASSIQVSGNQPQHF.

The chain combines TRBV30 with TRBJ1-1, with TRBD1 matching over 9 bases. In germline, CDR1 is GTSNPN, CDR2 SVGIG (reference sequence). The V segment lost 3 bases and the J segment 7 bases; nucleotides outside the gene matches: 9. The length of the CDR3 is 14 residues. The CDR3 is CAWSPTGTGIEAFF. CDR3 in DNA: TGTGCCTGGAGCCCCACCGGGACAGGGATTGAAGCTTTCTTT.

The CDR3 is CASSQDFRGTGTDTQYF. The CDR3 DNA reads as TGTGCCAGCAGCCAAGATTTCCGCGGGACGGGGACAGATACGCAGTATTTT. The chain couples TRBV4-2 to TRBJ2-3; D may be TRBD2 (6 bases). The CDR3 sequence is 17 residues long. Trimming took 0 bases from V and 3 from J, leaving 16 bases between them. The germline gives CDR1 LGHNA, CDR2 YNFKEQ.

The chain couples TRBV7-6 to TRBJ2-1, with TRBD2 matching over 9 bases. This CDR3 has 15 residues. Losses at the gene ends were 2 bases for V and 9 bases for J; bases not matched to a gene: 8. The V gene's germline CDR1 is SGHVS and CDR2 FNYEAQ. CDR3 sequence reads: CASSLMAGGISEQFF. CDR3 sequence (DNA): TGTGCCAGCAGCTTAATGGCGGGGGGGATTAGTGAGCAGTTCTTC.

This chain connects TRBV7-8 to TRBJ2-1; maybe TRBD1 (5 bases). The CDR3 runs to 18 residues. Per the germline V gene, CDR1 is SGHVS and CDR2 is FQNEAQ. Trimming shortened V by 0 bases and J by 4 bases, and 19 bases separated the two germline ends. The CDR3 loop is CASSLARSQQVLYNEQFF. The DNA for the CDR3 is TGTGCCAGCAGCTTAGCACGAAGTCAACAGGTATTGTACAATGAGCAGTTCTTC.

The chain has TRBV7-9 and TRBJ2-1; a weak D match, TRBD2 (6 bases). CDR1 is SEHNR and CDR2 is FQNEAQ in the germline V gene (reference sequence). The V and J ends lost 3 bases and 1 base respectively, with 13 bases between them. The CDR3 sequence is 16 residues long. The CDR3 spells CASSFYSGASYNEQFF. Here the CDR3 DNA reads TGTGCCAGCAGCTTTTACTCGGGAGCATCCTACAATGAGCAGTTCTTC.

The chain has TRBV27 and TRBJ2-7; no clear D. V was clipped by 5 bases and J by 0 bases, with 11 bases between them. This CDR3 has 14 residues. The germline V gene has CDR1 MNHEY and CDR2 SMNVEV (reference sequence). The DNA for the CDR3 is TGTGCCAGCAGTCCAAGTACGAGCTCCTACGAGCAGTACTTC. Translation gives CASSPSTSSYEQYF.

V usage is TRBV18 and J usage is TRBJ1-2; no clear D gene. CDR1 KGHSH and CDR2 LQKENI come from the germline V gene. The CDR3 loop spans 13 amino acids. Trimming stripped 3 bases from V and 7 bases from J, with 12 bases between. CDR3 nucleotide sequence: TGTGCCAGCTCACCTACGAGGGAGGCTGGCTACACCTTC. It encodes CASSPTREAGYTF.

This chain connects TRBV28 to TRBJ1-1; unclear D gene. Germline-derived CDR1 and CDR2 are MDHEN and SYDVKM. The length of the CDR3 is 18 residues. The V end was cut by 3 bases, the J end by 1 base, with 21 bases between. The chain's CDR3 is CASSFEWSGYSPNTEAFF. The CDR3 DNA is TGTGCCAGCAGTTTTGAATGGAGCGGCTATTCCCCGAACACTGAAGCTTTCTTT.

The rearrangement links TRBV10-3 to TRBJ2-7, with 10 bases fitting TRBD2. CDR1 and CDR2 from the germline V gene are ENHRY and SYGVKD. J was trimmed by 4 bases and V by 3 bases; bases with no gene match: 9. There are 16 residues in the CDR3. Here the CDR3 DNA reads TGTGCCATCAGTGACCCTAGCGGGAGAGAACTATACGAGCAGTACTTC. It encodes CAISDPSGRELYEQYF.

This clone was seen at least ten times. This chain joins TRBV6-5 and TRBJ2-3; D might be TRBD1 (7 bases). CDR1 is MNHEY, CDR2 SVGAGI, per germline. This CDR3 has 13 residues. Trimming removed 5 bases at V and 5 bases at J, with 11 bases between. The CDR3 spells CASSQGEEDTQYF. For the CDR3, the DNA is TGTGCCAGCAGTCAGGGGGAGGAAGATACGCAGTATTTT.

This chain joins TRBV5-5 and TRBJ2-2; possibly TRBD1 for D (6 bases). Germline CDR1 is SGHKS and CDR2 is YYEKEE (reference sequence). V lost 3 bases and J lost 5, with 8 bases in between. This CDR3 has 13 amino acids. The CDR3 sequence is CASSYRETGELFF. DNA for the CDR3: TGTGCCAGCAGCTACAGGGAAACCGGGGAGCTGTTTTTT. Full variable domain (outside the CDR3, taken from reference TRBV5-5 and TRBJ2-2): DAGVTQSPTHLIKTRGQQVTLRCSPISGHKSVSWYQQVLGQGPQFIFQYYEKEERGRGNFPDRFSARQFPNYSSELNVNALLLGDSALYLCASSYRETGELFFGEGSRLTVL.

The J gene is TRBJ1-1, the V gene TRBV5-4, with TRBD1 matching 7 bases. This CDR3 is built from 12 residues. J lost 12 bases, V lost 5 bases, and 10 bases had no gene match. Germline-derived CDR1 and CDR2 are SGHNT and YYREEE (reference sequence). The CDR3 DNA follows: TGTGCCAGCAGTCTTGACAGGGTGGCAACTTTCTTT. It codes for CASSLDRVATFF.

This rearrangement joins TRBV7-9 to TRBJ1-2, with D unresolved. The CDR3 extends over 16 amino acids. V lost 1 base and J 2 bases, leaving 14 bases between the germline ends. The V gene's germline CDR1 is SEHNR and CDR2 FQNEAQ (reference sequence). In nucleotides, the CDR3 is TGTGCCAGCAGCTTAGTCGAAACGGGGAGGAACTATGGCTACACCTTC. This gives the protein CASSLVETGRNYGYTF.

This rearrangement joins TRBV6-1 to TRBJ1-2, with D hard to call. The CDR3 runs to 15 residues. The V and J ends lost 0 bases and 2 bases respectively, with 10 bases between them. Germline CDR1 is MNHNS and CDR2 is SASEGT. The CDR3 DNA sequence: TGTGCCAGCAGTGAAGCGGGCAGCAAGAACTATGGCTACACCTTC. This translates into CASSEAGSKNYGYTF.

V is TRBV10-3 and J is TRBJ1-2; 8 bases match TRBD1. The CDR3 length is 13 residues. Germline lookup yields CDR1 ENHRY and CDR2 SYGVKD. With V trimmed by 7 bases and J by 8 bases, 9 bases remained unmatched. CDR3 nucleotide sequence: TGTGCCATCACCTCGACAGGGGACGGCGGCTACACCTTC. This gives the protein CAITSTGDGGYTF.